These 4 T cell receptor beta chains came from one sample sequenced in a study of blood T cells in healthy people across ages. Primers used in a second PCR of about 6 to 11 cycles were a sample-barcoded 5' primer and a J-beta primer mix. TCRdb ran MiXCR on the 5' RACE reads and lists one entry per CDR3 protein. The sample lists about 1.8 million distinct CDR3 sequences; about 50% were seen once. Material for sequencing was blood. Every receptor here comes from a woman aged 40 to 55 in good health.

This chain joins TRBV4-3 and TRBJ2-7, with D perhaps given as TRBD1 or TRBD2 (5 bases each). In germline, CDR1 is LGHNA, CDR2 YSLEER. The length of the CDR3 is 14 residues. The ends were cut back, 4 bases at V and 3 bases at J, with 13 bases in the middle. The CDR3, as DNA: TGCGCCAGCAGCCCTGGGGGTAGCATCTACGAGCAGTACTTC. This sequence encodes CASSPGGSIYEQYF.

There are a few counts of this clonotype. The gene calls are TRBV6-4 and TRBJ2-3; 9 positions match TRBD2. V gave up 5 bases and J gave up 0 bases; unmatched junction bases: 6. Germline V gives CDR1 MRHNA, CDR2 SNTAGT. CDR3 size: 16 residues. As DNA, the CDR3 is TGTGCCAGCAGTCGATCCGGGACTAGCAGCACAGATACGCAGTATTTT. As protein: CASSRSGTSSTDTQYF.

This chain joins TRBV7-2 and TRBJ2-7, with D possibly TRBD1 on 6 matching bases. Germline lookup yields CDR1 SGHTA and CDR2 FQGNSA. Trimming left V 5 bases short and J 10 bases short, with 24 bases between. CDR3 length: 15 residues. CDR3 DNA: TGTGCCAGCAGCGCTCCCCACCAGGGGAAAAACGTTCAGTACTTC. As protein: CASSAPHQGKNVQYF.

The sample holds a few counts of this clonotype. The gene calls are TRBV24-1 and TRBJ2-1, with D perhaps being TRBD1 or TRBD2 (6 bases each). The CDR3 extends over 15 amino acids. V lost 9 bases to trimming and J lost 2 bases, with 16 bases between them. Germline CDR1 is KGHDR and CDR2 is SFDVKD. The CDR3 region has the DNA TGTGCCACCGAAAAGGGGGGCTTAACCTACAATGAGCAGTTCTTC. This encodes CATEKGGLTYNEQFF.